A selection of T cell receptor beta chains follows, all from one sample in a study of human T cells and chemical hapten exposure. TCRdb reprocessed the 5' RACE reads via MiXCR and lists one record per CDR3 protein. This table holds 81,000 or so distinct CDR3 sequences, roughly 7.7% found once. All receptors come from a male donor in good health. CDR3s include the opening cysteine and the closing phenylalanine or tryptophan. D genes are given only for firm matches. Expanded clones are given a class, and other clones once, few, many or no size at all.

CDR3 DNA: TGTGCCAGCAGTGGCAGGGCTTATAATTCACCCCTCCACTTT
CDR3 protein: CASSGRAYNSPLHF
D gene: NA
clone size: many
V gene: TRBV28
J gene: TRBJ1-6

CDR3 DNA: TGTGCCAGCAGTTTAGCACCGGGACAGGGAAAACTGTTTTTT
CDR3 protein: CASSLAPGQGKLFF
D gene: TRBD1
clone size: few
V gene: TRBV12-3/TRBV12-4
J gene: TRBJ1-4

CDR3 DNA: TGTGCCAGCAGTGAGAACAGTGGTGATACGCAGTATTTT
CDR3 protein: CASSENSGDTQYF
D gene: NA
clone size: few
V gene: TRBV25-1
J gene: TRBJ2-3

CDR3 DNA: TGTGCCAGCAGCTTGGTAGTGACAGCAAGCTCCTACGAGCAGTACTTC
CDR3 protein: CASSLVVTASSYEQYF
D gene: NA
clone size: many
V gene: TRBV5-6
J gene: TRBJ2-7

CDR3 DNA: TGCAGCGTCGCTCTAGCAAGTCAGTATTTT
CDR3 protein: CSVALASQYF
D gene: NA
clone size: many
V gene: TRBV29-1
J gene: TRBJ2-3

CDR3 DNA: TGTGCCAGCAGCCCCCTCGGCAGGTCCAGTGGAGTCAACACAGATACGCAGTATTTT
CDR3 protein: CASSPLGRSSGVNTDTQYF
D gene: NA
clone size: NA
V gene: TRBV3-1
J gene: TRBJ2-3

CDR3 DNA: TGCAGGGCGTCGGGGCTTCTGGCTGAAGCTTTCTTT
CDR3 protein: CRASGLLAEAFF
D gene: NA
clone size: NA
V gene: TRBV20-1
J gene: TRBJ1-1

CDR3 DNA: TGCAGCGTTGTACGGGAGAACACCTACGAGCAGTACTTC
CDR3 protein: CSVVRENTYEQYF
D gene: NA
clone size: many
V gene: TRBV29-1
J gene: TRBJ2-7

CDR3 DNA: TGTGCCAGCAGGGACGGGACAGACACTGAAGCTTTCTTT
CDR3 protein: CASRDGTDTEAFF
D gene: TRBD1
clone size: NA
V gene: TRBV12-3/TRBV12-4
J gene: TRBJ1-1

CDR3 DNA: TGCGCCAGCAGCTTGAGCCAGACAGGTTCTCAAGAGACCCAGTACTTC
CDR3 protein: CASSLSQTGSQETQYF
D gene: NA
clone size: few
V gene: TRBV5-1
J gene: TRBJ2-5

CDR3 DNA: TGTGCCAGCAGTTTATCCACAGTCTCTGAAGCTTTCTTT
CDR3 protein: CASSLSTVSEAFF
D gene: NA
clone size: NA
V gene: TRBV27
J gene: TRBJ1-1

CDR3 DNA: TGTGCCAGCAGTTCGAACAGCGGGAGGAGAAATGAGCAGTTCTTC
CDR3 protein: CASSSNSGRRNEQFF
D gene: TRBD2
clone size: many
V gene: TRBV12-3/TRBV12-4
J gene: TRBJ2-1

CDR3 DNA: TGTGCCAGCAGCTTAGCTGGCAAGCCCCTGCCTAATCAGCCCCAGCATTTT
CDR3 protein: CASSLAGKPLPNQPQHF
D gene: NA
clone size: NA
V gene: TRBV7-8
J gene: TRBJ1-5

CDR3 DNA: TGTGCCAGCACCAGACAGAACACTGAAGCTTTCTTT
CDR3 protein: CASTRQNTEAFF
D gene: NA
clone size: many
V gene: TRBV7-2
J gene: TRBJ1-1

CDR3 DNA: TGTGCCAGCAGTCCCCCTACCGGCGGTCAAGAGACCCAGTACTTC
CDR3 protein: CASSPPTGGQETQYF
D gene: NA
clone size: few
V gene: TRBV28
J gene: TRBJ2-5

CDR3 DNA: TGTGCCAGCACCCTAGTGGTGGGCGCTGGCACAGATACGCAGTATTTT
CDR3 protein: CASTLVVGAGTDTQYF
D gene: NA
clone size: many
V gene: TRBV12-3/TRBV12-4
J gene: TRBJ2-3

CDR3 DNA: TGTGCCAGCAGTTCTGACAGCTTCTCTGGAAACACCATATATTTT
CDR3 protein: CASSSDSFSGNTIYF
D gene: NA
clone size: NA
V gene: TRBV6-5
J gene: TRBJ1-3

CDR3 DNA: TGCGCCAGCAGCTTGGGTGACGGGTATAATTCACCCCTCCACTTT
CDR3 protein: CASSLGDGYNSPLHF
D gene: NA
clone size: NA
V gene: TRBV5-1
J gene: TRBJ1-6

CDR3 DNA: TGTGCCAGCAGGGAGACAGCCGTGGCCAAAAACATTCAGTACTTC
CDR3 protein: CASRETAVAKNIQYF
D gene: NA
clone size: many
V gene: TRBV2
J gene: TRBJ2-4

CDR3 DNA: TGTGCCAGCAGTAGGGGTAGGGGGGCCCTGGTATACGAGCAGTACTTC
CDR3 protein: CASSRGRGALVYEQYF
D gene: NA
clone size: NA
V gene: TRBV27
J gene: TRBJ2-7

CDR3 DNA: TGTGCCAGCTCTTTAGTGGGGCCTACGGAGCAGTACTTC
CDR3 protein: CASSLVGPTEQYF
D gene: NA
clone size: few
V gene: TRBV6-2/TRBV6-3
J gene: TRBJ2-7

CDR3 DNA: TGCAGCGCTCGACAGGGTGGGAGTGAAAAACTGTTTTTT
CDR3 protein: CSARQGGSEKLFF
D gene: TRBD1
clone size: few
V gene: TRBV29-1
J gene: TRBJ1-4

CDR3 DNA: TGCAGTGCTAGAGAAGAGCTGTCGCTTTCCACCGGGGAGCTGTTTTTT
CDR3 protein: CSAREELSLSTGELFF
D gene: NA
clone size: many
V gene: TRBV20-1
J gene: TRBJ2-2

CDR3 DNA: TGTGCCAGCTCTCACAATAGGGACCCTAATACGCAGTATTTT
CDR3 protein: CASSHNRDPNTQYF
D gene: NA
clone size: many
V gene: TRBV6-4
J gene: TRBJ2-3

CDR3 DNA: TGTGCCAGCTCACCACCGTCAGCTAGCACAGATACGCAGTATTTT
CDR3 protein: CASSPPSASTDTQYF
D gene: NA
clone size: NA
V gene: TRBV18
J gene: TRBJ2-3

CDR3 DNA: TGTGCCAGCAGCGGGGGGCCTGCGGACAGGGCGACAGATACGCAGTATTTT
CDR3 protein: CASSGGPADRATDTQYF
D gene: TRBD1
clone size: many
V gene: TRBV7-9
J gene: TRBJ2-3

CDR3 DNA: TGCGCCAGCAGCCGTTCCCCTGAGAGCAATCAGCCCCAGCATTTT
CDR3 protein: CASSRSPESNQPQHF
D gene: NA
clone size: few
V gene: TRBV5-1
J gene: TRBJ1-5